This TCR beta chain was captured in a study of regulatory T cells in long-lasting Graves disease. This clonotype was seen ten or more times. Its specificity is unknown. Trimming took off 5 bases at V and 2 bases at J, with 4 bases between the two ends. The CDR3 spans 13 residues. CDR1 and CDR2 from the germline V gene are SGHAT and FQNNGV. The TCR beta library used iRepertoire HTBI primers with Arm-PCR amplification of CDR3. TCRdb fed the multiplex PCR reads into MiXCR, producing one record per CDR3 protein. The sample lists about 220,000 distinct CDR3 sequences, roughly 19% occurring once. Sample time point: newly diagnosed GD, antithyroid drugs for less than 3 months. The TCR library was prepared using RNA isolated from PBMCs. Whole-study results and caveats: There was favoring of TRBV28, TRBJ1-2 and TRBJ2-5 in persistent disease.

The same data also contributed to another study, on T cells in Graves' hyperthyroidism and ophthalmopathy. That report adds: During a first-round RT-PCR of the TCR CDR3, the HTBI primer set was used.

The rearrangement uses TRBV11-2 and TRBJ1-6; D ambiguous. The sample consisted of peripheral blood mononuclear cells (PBMCs), taken at new diagnosis, from a patient treated with antithyroid drugs. The sequence came from a woman in her 30s with Graves disease. The CDR3 reads CASSAPYNSPLHF. CDR3 bases: TGTGCCAGCAGCGCGCCCTATAATTCACCCCTCCACTTT.